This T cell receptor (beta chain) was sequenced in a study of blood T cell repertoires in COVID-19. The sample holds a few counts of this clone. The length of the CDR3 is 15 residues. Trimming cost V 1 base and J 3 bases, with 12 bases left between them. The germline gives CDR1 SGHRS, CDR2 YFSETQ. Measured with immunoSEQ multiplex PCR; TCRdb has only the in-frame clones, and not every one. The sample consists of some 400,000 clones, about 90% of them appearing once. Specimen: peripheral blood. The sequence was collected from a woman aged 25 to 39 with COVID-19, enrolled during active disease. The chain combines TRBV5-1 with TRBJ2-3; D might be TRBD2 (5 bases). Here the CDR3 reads CASSLTGSGTDTQYF. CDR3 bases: TGCGCCAGCAGCTTGACGGGGAGTGGGACAGATACGCAGTATTTT.